The clone carrying this TCR beta chain was picked up one time. The target antigen is unknown. This entry comes from a study of tumor and adjacent non-tumor tissue in lung cancer. Across the study: The patients, 10 men and four to six women, were about 31 to 76 with stage I to III disease. Around 4 million productive TCRbeta reads were obtained per sample on average. Study observations and caveats: TCR diversity was significantly greater in tumor than normal lung tissue. In normal lung, the top 100 clones were significantly more dominant than in tumor.

The template was RNA from unsorted bulk tissue. The normal lung tissue was taken more than 3 cm from the tumor edge. A modified ARM-PCR protocol with three rounds of nested PCR amplified TCRbeta. TCRdb reprocessed the multiplex PCR reads via MiXCR and lists one record per CDR3 protein. The data hold about 86,000 distinct CDR3 sequences, with around 80% observed a single time. The CDR3 totals 10 residues. Germline loops: CDR1 SQVTM, CDR2 ANQGSEA. Sequenced material: distant non-tumor lung tissue. The J gene is TRBJ2-5, the V gene TRBV29-1, with D uncertain. This clonotype was sampled from a woman in her fifties or sixties with non-small cell lung cancer. The CDR3 DNA reads TGCTCCGCAAGTGTGGAGACCCAGTACTTC. Translation: CSASVETQYF.